The entry below describes one TCR beta chain. What it binds is unknown. V lost 4 bases to trimming and J lost 6 bases; unmatched junction nucleotides: 13. In germline, CDR1 is PRHDT, CDR2 FYEKMQ (reference sequence). The CDR3 covers 17 residues. The data originate from a study of CD8 T cell repertoires and HIV-1 epitope variants. Study-wide context: Twenty-five autologous and known Gag and Nef epitope variant peptides each stimulated T cells separately. Tested: three Gag epitope families, Nef HW9 and YT9.

Generated by immunoSEQ multiplex PCR, the TCRdb table keeps only in-frame clones and is missing some. The table has several thousand clones, less than 70% seen once; the top ten hold 45%. The TCR comes from a male donor with HIV. This chain connects TRBV13 to TRBJ2-1, with 9 bases lining up with TRBD2. Sequences were obtained from cultured CD8+ T cells derived from PBMCs. CDR3 protein: CASSSPASTSGVNEQFF. The CDR3 DNA is TGTGCCAGCAGCTCCCCCGCCTCGACTAGCGGAGTCAATGAGCAGTTCTTC.